This TCR beta chain originates from a study of T cells in Graves' hyperthyroidism and ophthalmopathy. Germline CDR1 MNHNY, CDR2 SVGAGI (reference sequence). Trimming cost V 0 bases and J 1 base, with 12 bases left between them. This CDR3 comprises 16 residues. This clonotype was detected many times. Using RNA transcripts as the source, TCR beta CDR3 regions were amplified. In the first-round RT-PCR of the TCR CDR3, the HTBI primer set was used. MiXCR was run by TCRdb on the multiplex PCR reads, yielding one entry per CDR3 protein. The repertoire holds roughly 300,000 distinct CDR3 sequences, with about 21% as singletons. Lactation, pregnancy, other autoimmune disease or uncontrolled infection excluded patients.

The chain combines TRBV6-6 with TRBJ1-2; D uncertain. The clonotype originates from a woman aged 45-59 years with Graves' hyperthyroidism. Sequences were obtained from blood. The CDR3 reads CASSYSTGLFNYGYTF. The DNA for the CDR3 is TGTGCCAGCAGTTACTCGACTGGACTGTTTAACTATGGCTACACCTTC.